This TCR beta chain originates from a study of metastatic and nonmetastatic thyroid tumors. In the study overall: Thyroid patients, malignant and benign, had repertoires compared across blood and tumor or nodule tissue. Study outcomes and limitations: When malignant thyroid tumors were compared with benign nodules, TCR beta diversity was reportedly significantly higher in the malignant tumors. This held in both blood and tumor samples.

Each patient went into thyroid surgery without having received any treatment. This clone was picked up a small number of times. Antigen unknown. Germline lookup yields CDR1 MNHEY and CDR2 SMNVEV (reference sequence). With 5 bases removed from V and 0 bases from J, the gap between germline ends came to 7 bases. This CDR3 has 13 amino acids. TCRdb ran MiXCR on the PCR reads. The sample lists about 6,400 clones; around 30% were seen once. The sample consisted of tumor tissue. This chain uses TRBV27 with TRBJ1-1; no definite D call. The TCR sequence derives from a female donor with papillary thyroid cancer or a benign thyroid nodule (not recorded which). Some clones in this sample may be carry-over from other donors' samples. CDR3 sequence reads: CASSGYLNTEAFF. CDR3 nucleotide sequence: TGTGCCAGCAGTGGGTACCTGAACACTGAAGCTTTCTTT.